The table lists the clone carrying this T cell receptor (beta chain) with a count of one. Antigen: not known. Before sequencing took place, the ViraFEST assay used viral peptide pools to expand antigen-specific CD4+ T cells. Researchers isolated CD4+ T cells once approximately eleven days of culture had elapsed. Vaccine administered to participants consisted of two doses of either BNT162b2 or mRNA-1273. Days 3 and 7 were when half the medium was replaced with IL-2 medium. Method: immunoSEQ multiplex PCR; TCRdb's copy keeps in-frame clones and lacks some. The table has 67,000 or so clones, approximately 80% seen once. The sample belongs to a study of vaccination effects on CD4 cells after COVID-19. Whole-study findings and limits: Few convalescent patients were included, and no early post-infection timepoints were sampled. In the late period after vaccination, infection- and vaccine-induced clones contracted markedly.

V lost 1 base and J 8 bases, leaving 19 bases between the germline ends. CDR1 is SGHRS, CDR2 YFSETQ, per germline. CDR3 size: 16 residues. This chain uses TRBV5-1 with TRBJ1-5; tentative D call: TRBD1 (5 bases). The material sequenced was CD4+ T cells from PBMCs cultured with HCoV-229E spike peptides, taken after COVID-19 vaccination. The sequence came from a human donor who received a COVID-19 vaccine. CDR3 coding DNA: TGCGCCAGCAGCTTGCGACAGAACGACGGTATGGAGCCCCAGCATTTT. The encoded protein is CASSLRQNDGMEPQHF.